The sequence of this TCR beta chain was determined in a study of OX40 agonist ivuxolimab in advanced cancers. Turning to the study itself: Three patients showed partial responses: one hepatocellular carcinoma and two cutaneous melanoma cases.

Findings of the study overall: CD8+ T cells averaged more expanded clones than CD4+. At doses 0.1 to 3.0 mg/kg, CD4+ and CD8+ clones expanded.

This clone was recorded only once. Its cognate antigen is unknown. The germline V and J ends were trimmed by 3 bases and 11 bases, with 8 bases remaining between them. The germline gives CDR1 WNHNN, CDR2 SYGVQD (reference sequence). The CDR3 sequence is 11 residues long. Clones were sequenced by immunoSEQ multiplex PCR, and TCRdb holds only the in-frame ones, with some missing. The sample holds 90,000 to 95,000 clones, 84% seen once. The clonotype comes from an adult with an advanced solid tumor such as melanoma, head and neck, liver or kidney cancer. The sample was CD4+ or CD8+ T cells sorted from blood, taken in a trial of the OX40 agonist ivuxolimab. The gene calls are TRBV10-1 and TRBJ2-1; D is uncertain. CDR3 sequence: CASSDGPQQFF. The DNA for the CDR3 is TGCGCCAGCAGTGATGGGCCACAGCAGTTCTTC.